This T cell receptor beta chain appears in the sequencing data of a study of glioma-infiltrating T cells. Notes on the study in general: CDR3 overlap between tissue and blood was very small.

Trimming stripped 0 bases from V and 3 bases from J, with 5 bases between. CDR1 is SGHTA, CDR2 FQGTGA, per germline. The CDR3 totals 13 residues. This clonotype was seen only a few times. What it binds is not known. Using RNA template, CDR3s of TCR alpha and beta were amplified with iRepertoire arm-PCR. Input was about 95-400 ng of tissue mRNA or PBMC total RNA. MiXCR, run by TCRdb on the multiplex PCR reads, gives a single entry per CDR3 protein. The repertoire holds roughly 120,000 distinct CDR3 sequences, with less than 30% as singletons. The V and J genes are TRBV7-3 and TRBJ2-5, with D hard to call. The origin of this receptor is a human donor with low-grade glioma or glioblastoma, undergoing nonglioma brain surgery, or in good health (not recorded which). The sequenced sample was glioma tissue, nonneoplastic brain tissue, or PBMCs (not recorded which). CDR3 DNA sequence: TGTGCCAGCAGCTTAACCCCGAAAGAGACCCAGTACTTC. This translates into CASSLTPKETQYF.